This note documents a single T cell receptor (beta chain) sequence. Its antigen is not known. This specimen comes from a study of cytomegalovirus exposure and HLA in healthy donors. About the study: The same platform was used for the roughly 130 validation repertoires as for the 666 first-cohort repertoires, as reported in a later analysis.

Profiled with immunoSEQ multiplex PCR; TCRdb holds only in-frame clones, not every one. Here the sample spans some 68,000 clones, 94% being singletons. The study's findings and limits: According to reports, the classifier identified cytomegalovirus status with high specificity and sensitivity.

Germline V gene data show CDR1 as MNHEY and CDR2 as SMNVEV (reference sequence). V lost 5 bases, J lost 4 bases, and 9 bases lay in between. The CDR3 extends over 12 amino acids. This sequence joins TRBV27 and TRBJ2-7, with a possible D match to TRBD1 (5 bases). The sequencing sample was made of PBMCs. This clonotype originated in a man aged 18 to 30 in good health and CMV-seropositive. CDR3 loop: CASSATGYEQYF. DNA of the CDR3: TGTGCCAGCAGTGCAACAGGTTACGAGCAGTACTTC.